Listed here is a single T cell receptor (beta chain). What it recognizes is unknown. The source of the sample is a study of post-analysis software for immune sequencing data. As for the study in general: Both relapsing-remitting and secondary progressive multiple sclerosis featured among the disease courses, as did progressive-relapsing multiple sclerosis.

Points from the study as a whole: In patients, TRBV5-6, TRBV5-1 and TRBV20-1 belonged to about five TRBV segments found more frequently than in controls. Clustering by F measure revealed strong co-clustering among samples prepared together in one batch.

Presence of unique molecular identifiers characterized the TCR beta cDNA libraries. MiXCR was run by TCRdb on the PCR reads, yielding one entry per CDR3 protein. The profile shows approximately 360,000 distinct CDR3 sequences, less than 40% of them singletons. V was shortened by 0 bases and J by 8 bases, with 13 bases between the two germline ends. This CDR3 comprises 14 residues. Germline-derived CDR1 and CDR2 are SEHNR and FQNEAQ (reference sequence). V gene TRBV7-9 combines with J gene TRBJ1-2; D is unclear. The origin of this receptor is a girl aged 5 to 17 with multiple sclerosis. Sequenced material: blood. CDR3 in amino acids: CASSLAGVNHGYTF. The CDR3 DNA is TGTGCCAGCAGCTTAGCCGGGGTGAACCACGGCTACACCTTC.